The rows below give T cell receptor beta chains drawn from one sample of a study of T-cell memory formation after mild COVID-19. TCRdb recomputed calls from the 5' RACE reads with MiXCR, one row per CDR3 protein. Here the sample spans 250,000 to 300,000 distinct CDR3 sequences, under 20% being singletons. The sequenced sample consisted of PBMCs or a T cell subset sorted from them (not recorded which). These receptors all come from a man between 18 and 35 years old who had mild COVID-19 (a few samples of this study predate the infection). Cell type and time point are not known. CDR3s include the opening cysteine and the closing phenylalanine or tryptophan. The D gene is left open where the match is weak. Only some rows state a clone size, as once, few, many or a class for expanded clones.

d_call	v_call	j_call	clone_size	cdr3_aa	cdr3_nt
NA	TRBV20-1	TRBJ1-1	NA	CSARVEVYTEAFF	TGCAGTGCTAGAGTGGAGGTATACACTGAAGCTTTCTTT
NA	TRBV20-1	TRBJ1-1	few	CSAREGGVNTEAFF	TGCAGTGCTAGAGAGGGGGGGGTGAACACTGAAGCTTTCTTT
NA	TRBV6-1	TRBJ1-1	NA	CASSAPRGRGIPEAFF	TGTGCCAGCAGTGCCCCTCGGGGCAGGGGTATACCTGAAGCTTTCTTT
NA	TRBV20-1	TRBJ1-2	NA	CSSWQDYGYTF	TGCAGTTCCTGGCAGGACTATGGCTACACCTTC
NA	TRBV5-1	TRBJ2-5	many	CASSLEPSVTQYF	TGCGCCAGCAGCTTGGAACCCTCCGTGACCCAGTACTTC
NA	TRBV7-8	TRBJ1-5	NA	CASSLRDIRHNQPQHF	TGTGCCAGCAGCTTACGGGACATCCGCCACAATCAGCCCCAGCATTTT
TRBD1	TRBV4-2	TRBJ2-3	few	CASSQEGTVTDTQYF	TGTGCCAGCAGCCAAGAGGGGACAGTCACAGATACGCAGTATTTT
NA	TRBV6-5	TRBJ1-2	few	CASSHAGRVVYGYTF	TGTGCCAGCAGCCACGCCGGACGAGTGGTCTATGGCTACACCTTC
NA	TRBV18	TRBJ1-4	NA	CASSPGGNGNEKLFF	TGTGCCAGCTCACCAGGCGGGAACGGTAATGAAAAACTGTTTTTT
NA	TRBV11-2	TRBJ2-1	few	CASSSIRGQNEQFF	TGTGCCAGCAGCAGTATCAGGGGTCAGAATGAGCAGTTCTTC
TRBD1	TRBV6-6	TRBJ1-1	NA	CASSGQGWDTEAFF	TGTGCCAGCAGTGGACAGGGATGGGACACTGAAGCTTTCTTT
NA	TRBV7-2	TRBJ2-1	few	CASSLGSKGGLQRAYNEQFF	TGTGCCAGCAGCTTAGGTTCTAAGGGGGGGCTTCAACGGGCCTACAATGAGCAGTTCTTC
NA	TRBV29-1	TRBJ2-2	many	CSVEGGTGELFF	TGCAGCGTTGAAGGGGGCACCGGGGAGCTGTTTTTT
NA	TRBV18	TRBJ2-2	few	CASSPGEAGELFF	TGTGCCAGCTCACCGGGAGAAGCCGGGGAGCTGTTTTTT
NA	TRBV27	TRBJ1-5	NA	CASSLGGTNQPQHF	TGTGCCAGCAGTTTGGGCGGAACAAATCAGCCCCAGCATTTT
TRBD1	TRBV18	TRBJ1-6	NA	CASSPGQGAWSPLHF	TGTGCCAGCTCACCGGGACAGGGGGCTTGGTCACCCCTCCACTTT
NA	TRBV11-2	TRBJ2-3	NA	CASSFVVGGGVDTQYF	TGTGCCAGCAGCTTCGTCGTCGGGGGCGGGGTTGATACGCAGTATTTT
NA	TRBV4-1	TRBJ1-3	few	CASSQDQTSGNTIYF	TGCGCCAGCAGCCAAGATCAGACCTCTGGAAACACCATATATTTT
TRBD1	TRBV24-1	TRBJ1-5	few	CATSEGTGDFNQPQHF	TGTGCCACCAGTGAAGGGACAGGGGATTTCAATCAGCCCCAGCATTTT
NA	TRBV4-1	TRBJ1-1	few	CASSGGISHTEAFF	TGCGCCAGCAGCGGAGGGATTTCGCACACTGAAGCTTTCTTT
NA	TRBV11-1	TRBJ1-6	NA	CASSLRGNNSPLHF	TGTGCCAGCAGCTTACGGGGGAATAATTCACCCCTCCACTTT
NA	TRBV11-3	TRBJ2-7	NA	CASSPGVQGGEQYF	TGTGCCAGCAGCCCAGGGGTCCAGGGTGGCGAGCAGTACTTC
NA	TRBV4-1	TRBJ2-3	many	CASSQVSEGTDTQYF	TGCGCCAGCAGCCAAGTTAGCGAGGGCACAGATACGCAGTATTTT
NA	TRBV20-1	TRBJ1-5	many	CSARDLGLGRPQHF	TGCAGTGCTAGAGATCTCGGCCTCGGGAGGCCCCAGCATTTT
NA	TRBV4-3	TRBJ2-3	NA	CASSQDTGFDTDTQYF	TGCGCCAGCAGCCAAGATACTGGCTTTGACACAGATACGCAGTATTTT
NA	TRBV6-1	TRBJ1-1	NA	CASSDRGASEAFF	TGTGCCAGCAGTGATCGGGGGGCAAGTGAAGCTTTCTTT
NA	TRBV7-2	TRBJ2-7	many	CASSLRQESYEQYF	TGTGCCAGCAGCTTAAGACAGGAGTCCTACGAGCAGTACTTC
NA	TRBV6-4	TRBJ2-4	NA	CASSDSRGKNIQYF	TGTGCCAGCAGTGACTCGAGAGGGAAAAACATTCAGTACTTC
NA	TRBV6-2/TRBV6-3	TRBJ2-7	NA	CASSYSGGGYYEQYF	TGTGCCAGCAGTTACTCTGGAGGAGGGTACTACGAGCAGTACTTC
TRBD1	TRBV5-6	TRBJ2-3	NA	CASSFRTGVSDTQYF	TGTGCCAGCAGCTTCAGGACAGGGGTTTCAGATACGCAGTATTTT
TRBD2	TRBV3-1	TRBJ2-4	few	CASSPGLAGAKNIQYF	TGTGCCAGCAGCCCGGGACTAGCGGGAGCCAAAAACATTCAGTACTTC
TRBD1	TRBV4-3	TRBJ1-1	NA	CASSKRQGPNTEAFF	TGCGCCAGCAGCAAGAGACAGGGACCGAACACTGAAGCTTTCTTT
NA	TRBV6-5	TRBJ1-1	many	CASRRGLRNTEAFF	TGTGCCAGCAGACGGGGACTGAGGAACACTGAAGCTTTCTTT
NA	TRBV7-9	TRBJ1-1	few	CASSILGARNTEAFF	TGTGCCAGCAGCATCCTGGGGGCGAGGAACACTGAAGCTTTCTTT
NA	TRBV27	TRBJ2-3	NA	CASSLSGLRGSTDTQYF	TGTGCCAGCAGTTTATCTGGTCTTCGGGGTAGCACAGATACGCAGTATTTT
NA	TRBV9	TRBJ2-1	few	CASSPGGNRNNEQFF	TGTGCCAGCAGCCCAGGGGGGAACAGAAACAATGAGCAGTTCTTC
TRBD2	TRBV3-1	TRBJ2-1	NA	CASSRLAGALPTADNEQFF	TGTGCCAGCAGTCGACTAGCGGGGGCGTTACCTACTGCTGACAATGAGCAGTTCTTC
NA	TRBV6-5	TRBJ1-6	NA	CASSYSRRQDSPLHF	TGTGCCAGCAGTTACTCTCGTAGGCAGGATTCACCCCTCCACTTT
NA	TRBV6-1	TRBJ2-1	NA	CASSEQGEGNEQFF	TGTGCCAGCAGTGAGCAGGGGGAGGGCAATGAGCAGTTCTTC
TRBD1	TRBV4-2	TRBJ2-3	NA	CASSQAGQTNTDTQYF	TGTGCCAGCAGCCAAGCGGGACAGACAAACACAGATACGCAGTATTTT
NA	TRBV7-3	TRBJ2-5	once	CASSLDGNQETQYF	TGTGCCAGCAGCTTAGACGGAAATCAAGAGACCCAGTACTTC
NA	TRBV28	TRBJ1-1	many	CASSWGTEAFF	TGTGCCAGCAGTTGGGGCACTGAAGCTTTCTTT